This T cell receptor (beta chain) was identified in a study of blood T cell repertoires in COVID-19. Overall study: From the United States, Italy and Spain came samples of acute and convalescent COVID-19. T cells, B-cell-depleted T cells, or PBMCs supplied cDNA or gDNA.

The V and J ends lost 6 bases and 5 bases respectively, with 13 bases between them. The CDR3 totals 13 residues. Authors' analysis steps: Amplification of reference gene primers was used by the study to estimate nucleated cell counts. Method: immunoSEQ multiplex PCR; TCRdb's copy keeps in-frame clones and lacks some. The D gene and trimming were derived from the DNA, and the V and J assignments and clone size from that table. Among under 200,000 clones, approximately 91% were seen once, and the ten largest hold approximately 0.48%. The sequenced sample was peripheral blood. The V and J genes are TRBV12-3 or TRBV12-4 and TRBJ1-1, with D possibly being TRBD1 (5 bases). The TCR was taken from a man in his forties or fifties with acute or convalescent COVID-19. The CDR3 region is CASSGGAQTEAFF. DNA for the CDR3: TGTGCCAGCAGCGGAGGGGCTCAGACTGAAGCTTTCTTT.